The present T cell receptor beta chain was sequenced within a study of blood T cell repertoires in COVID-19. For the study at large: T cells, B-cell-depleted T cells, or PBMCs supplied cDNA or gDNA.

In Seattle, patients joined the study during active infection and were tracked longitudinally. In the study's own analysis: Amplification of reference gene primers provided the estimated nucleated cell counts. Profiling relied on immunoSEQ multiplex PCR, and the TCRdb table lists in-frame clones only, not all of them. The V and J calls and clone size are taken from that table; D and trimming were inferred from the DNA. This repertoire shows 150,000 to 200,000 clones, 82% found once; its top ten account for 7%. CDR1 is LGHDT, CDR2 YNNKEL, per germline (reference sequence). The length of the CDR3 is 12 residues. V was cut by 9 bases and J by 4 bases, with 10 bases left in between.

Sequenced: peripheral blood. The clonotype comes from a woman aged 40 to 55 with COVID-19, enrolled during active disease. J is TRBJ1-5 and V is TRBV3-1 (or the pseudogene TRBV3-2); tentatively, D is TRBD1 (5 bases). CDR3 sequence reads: CASRSGNQPQHF. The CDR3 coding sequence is TGTGCCAGTCGATCAGGGAATCAGCCCCAGCATTTT.